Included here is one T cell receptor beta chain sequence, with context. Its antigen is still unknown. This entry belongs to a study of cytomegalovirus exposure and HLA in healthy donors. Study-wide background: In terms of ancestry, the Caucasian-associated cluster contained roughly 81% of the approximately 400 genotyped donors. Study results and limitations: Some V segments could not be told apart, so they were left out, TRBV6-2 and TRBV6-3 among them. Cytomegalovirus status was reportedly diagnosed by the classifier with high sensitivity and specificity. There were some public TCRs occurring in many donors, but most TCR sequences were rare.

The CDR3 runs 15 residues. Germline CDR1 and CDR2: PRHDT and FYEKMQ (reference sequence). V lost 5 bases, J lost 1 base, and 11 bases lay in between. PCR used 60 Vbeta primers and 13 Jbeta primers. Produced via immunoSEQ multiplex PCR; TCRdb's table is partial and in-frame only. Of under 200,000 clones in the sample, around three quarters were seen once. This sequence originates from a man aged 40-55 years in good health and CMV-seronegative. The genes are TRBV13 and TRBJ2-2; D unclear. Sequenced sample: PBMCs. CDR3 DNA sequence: TGTGCCAGCAGCGACATAGACCAGAACACCGGGGAGCTGTTTTTT. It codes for CASSDIDQNTGELFF.